One sample yielded the 15 T cell receptor beta chains listed below, sequenced in a study of human T cells and chemical hapten exposure. Via MiXCR, TCRdb re-called the RACE reads, giving one row per CDR3 protein. The repertoire holds under 150,000 distinct CDR3 sequences, with over 10% as singletons. The time point here: patch test 1, 2 weeks after DPC sensitization. As to treatment: therapeutic diphenylcyclopropenone sensitization with weekly scalp DPC. Sequenced here: whole blood, sampled in connection with sensitization to the hapten diphenylcyclopropenone (DPC). The receptors derive from a woman in her forties or fifties with alopecia areata. Some clones in this sample may be carry-over from other donors' samples.

This clonotype has ten or more counts. V gene TRBV11-2 combines with J gene TRBJ2-3, with 8 bases aligning to TRBD2. Trimming took 5 bases from V and 1 from J; bases not matched to a gene: 8. The germline V gene encodes CDR1 SGHAT and CDR2 FQNNGV. CDR3 length: 16 amino acids. This chain's CDR3 is CASSRTEGLGTDTQYF. CDR3 in DNA: TGTGCCAGCAGCCGTACCGAGGGACTAGGCACAGATACGCAGTATTTT. The variable domain in full, completed from reference TRBV11-2 and TRBJ2-3, reads EAGVAQSPRYKIIEKRQSVAFWCNPISGHATLYWYQQILGQGPKLLIQFQNNGVVDDSQLPKDRFSAERLKGVDSTLKIQPAKLEDSAVYLCASSRTEGLGTDTQYFGPGTRLTVL.

This clonotype came up many times. This chain uses TRBV7-2 with TRBJ2-1; TRBD1 is a possible D gene (5 bases). CDR3 length: 14 residues. Trimming stripped 3 bases from V and 1 base from J, with 7 bases between. Germline values: CDR1 SGHTA, CDR2 FQGNSA. The CDR3 region is CASSFQGSYNEQFF. The CDR3 DNA reads TGTGCCAGCAGCTTCCAGGGTTCCTACAATGAGCAGTTCTTC.

This clonotype was detected ten times or more. J is TRBJ2-1 and V is TRBV4-2, with D unclear. The V gene's germline CDR1 is LGHNA and CDR2 YNFKEQ. The CDR3 runs to 12 residues. Trimming removed 0 bases from V and 7 bases from J, with 4 bases in between. The CDR3 sequence: CASSQDLNEQFF. DNA for the CDR3: TGTGCCAGCAGCCAAGATCTGAATGAGCAGTTCTTC.

With respect to this clonotype: It is likely a read error, because the conserved phenylalanine at the end of the CDR3 is missing. This chain joins TRBV6-6 and TRBJ2-3, with TRBD1 matching over 7 bases. The junction had 4 bases not matched to a gene; V was cut back by 8 bases and J by 2 bases. The CDR3 is 13 amino acids. Looked up from germline, CDR1 is MNHNY and CDR2 is SVGAGI (reference sequence). CDR3 in DNA: TGTGCCAGCCGGGACAGCTACACAGATACGCAGTATCTT. Its protein is CASRDSYTDTQYL.

This clonotype was found a few times. V and J are TRBV7-6 and TRBJ2-5, with 8 bases that match TRBD2. Germline CDR1 is SGHVS and CDR2 is FNYEAQ. J gave up 5 bases and V 5 bases, and 16 bases lay outside the gene matches. This CDR3 is 17 amino acids long. The CDR3 reads CASSPFLAGPSFETQYF. In nucleotides, the CDR3 is TGTGCCAGCAGCCCCTTCTTAGCGGGACCTAGTTTTGAGACCCAGTACTTC.

This clonotype was detected once. The gene calls are TRBV4-1 and TRBJ1-1; D gene uncertain. This CDR3 is 16 amino acids long. The V gene lost 0 bases and the J gene lost 0 bases, with 11 bases spanning the gap. Germline V gives CDR1 MGHRA, CDR2 YSYEKL. CDR3 in amino acids: CASSQDPRAVNTEAFF. CDR3 nucleotides: TGCGCCAGCAGCCAAGACCCCCGAGCCGTGAACACTGAAGCTTTCTTT.

This clonotype occurred many times. J is TRBJ1-5 and V is TRBV18; no firm D call. Germline V gene sequence: CDR1 KGHSH, CDR2 LQKENI. V lost 5 bases to trimming and J lost 8 bases, with 13 bases between them. The CDR3 spans 13 residues. This CDR3 reads CASSAKYGEPQHF. DNA for the CDR3: TGTGCCAGCTCAGCCAAGTATGGCGAGCCCCAGCATTTT. Drawing the rest from reference TRBV18 and TRBJ1-5, the complete variable domain is NAGVMQNPRHLVRRRGQEARLRCSPMKGHSHVYWYRQLPEEGLKFMVYLQKENIIDESGMPKERFSAEFPKEGPSILRIQQVVRGDSAAYFCASSAKYGEPQHFGDGTRLSIL.

This clonotype was seen many times. The chain carries TRBV6-6 and TRBJ2-2; 11 positions agree with TRBD2. The CDR3 totals 15 residues. The V and J ends lost 6 bases and 2 bases, in that order; junction bases with no gene match: 2. The germline V gene encodes CDR1 MNHNY and CDR2 SVGAGI (reference sequence). The CDR3 DNA reads as TGTGCCAGCAGCCTAGCGGGGGGAAACACCGGGGAGCTGTTTTTT. It encodes CASSLAGGNTGELFF.

This clonotype appeared many times. This chain uses TRBV5-1 with TRBJ2-5; tentatively, D is TRBD1 (6 bases). The CDR3 is 14 residues long. Trimming took 4 bases from V and 3 from J, leaving 13 bases between them. Germline CDR1 SGHRS, CDR2 YFSETQ. CDR3 residues: CASSPGQPKETQYF. Written as DNA, the CDR3 is TGCGCCAGCAGCCCCGGACAGCCCAAAGAGACCCAGTACTTC. Full variable domain (missing parts from reference TRBV5-1 and TRBJ2-5): KAGVTQTPRYLIKTRGQQVTLSCSPISGHRSVSWYQQTPGQGLQFLFEYFSETQRNKGNFPGRFSGRQFSNSRSEMNVSTLELGDSALYLCASSPGQPKETQYFGPGTRLLVL.

This clonotype has a count of ten or more. The chain uses TRBV4-1 and TRBJ2-2; TRBD1 matches 7 bases. With V trimmed by 4 bases and J by 6 bases, 14 bases remained unmatched. The length of the CDR3 is 17 residues. Germline V gene data show CDR1 as MGHRA and CDR2 as YSYEKL. As DNA, the CDR3 is TGCGCCAGCAGCCTCATAATGGCGACAGGGATTTCCGGGGAGCTGTTTTTT. Translation gives CASSLIMATGISGELFF.

This clonotype appeared a few times. V and J are TRBV10-3 and TRBJ2-7; 8 bases are shared with TRBD1. Trimming took 4 bases from V and 1 from J; bases not matched to a gene: 6. Germline V gene sequence: CDR1 ENHRY, CDR2 SYGVKD. The CDR3 length is 15 residues. CDR3 DNA: TGTGCCATCAGTGGCGGACAGGGAATTTCCTACGAGCAGTACTTC. Protein sequence: CAISGGQGISYEQYF.

This chain links TRBV6-2 or TRBV6-3 with TRBJ1-5; 7 bases are a match to TRBD1. Germline loops: CDR1 MNHEY, CDR2 SVGEGT. The V segment lost 0 bases and the J segment 1 base; nucleotides outside the gene matches: 9. The length of the CDR3 is 18 residues. The CDR3 region is CASSYSADRVGSNQPQHF. The CDR3 nucleotides read TGTGCCAGCAGTTACTCCGCCGACAGGGTAGGAAGCAATCAGCCCCAGCATTTT.

J is TRBJ2-5 and V is TRBV7-6; D gene uncertain. The ends were cut back, 2 bases at V and 5 bases at J, with 6 bases in the middle. This CDR3 has 12 residues. The germline V gene has CDR1 SGHVS and CDR2 FNYEAQ. DNA of the CDR3: TGTGCCAGCAGCTTAATGAGCGAGACCCAGTACTTC. The encoded protein is CASSLMSETQYF.

This clonotype occurred a few times. The genes are TRBV5-1 and TRBJ1-4; D is unresolved. Between the trimmed V and J ends, which lost 0 bases and 3 bases, there was a span of 12 bases. The CDR3 totals 16 residues. Germline CDR1 and CDR2: SGHRS and YFSETQ. In DNA form, the CDR3 reads TGCGCCAGCAGCTTGGGTCGACCGACGGCTAATGAAAAACTGTTTTTT. Its translation is CASSLGRPTANEKLFF.

This chain connects TRBV11-2 to TRBJ2-7, with TRBD1 as a possible D gene (6 bases). CDR1 is SGHAT, CDR2 FQNNGV, per germline. V was pared by 7 bases and J by 0 bases, with 16 bases between. CDR3 size: 15 residues. CDR3 coding DNA: TGTGCCAGCACCATGACCTGGGACACCTCCTACGAGCAGTACTTC. Amino acids: CASTMTWDTSYEQYF. The variable domain in full, completed from reference TRBV11-2 and TRBJ2-7, reads EAGVAQSPRYKIIEKRQSVAFWCNPISGHATLYWYQQILGQGPKLLIQFQNNGVVDDSQLPKDRFSAERLKGVDSTLKIQPAKLEDSAVYLCASTMTWDTSYEQYFGPGTRLTVT.